A selection of T cell receptor beta chains follows, all from one sample in a study of T cells in Graves' hyperthyroidism and ophthalmopathy. From the multiplex PCR reads, TCRdb called clonotypes with MiXCR, one entry per CDR3 protein. The sample lists a few hundred thousand distinct CDR3 sequences; over 15% were seen once. Sequenced input: blood. The receptor set was obtained from a woman aged 18-35 years with Graves' hyperthyroidism. The CDR3 runs from the conserved cysteine through the conserved F or W. A D gene is named only where the DNA matches it firmly. Some rows mark clone size as missing; the rest say once, few, many or name a class of expanded clone.

abundance: many; d_gene: -; j_gene: TRBJ2-2; v_gene: TRBV9; CDR3nt: TGTGCCAGCAGCGTATCTGGGGACGTCACCGGGGAGCTGTTTTTT; CDR3aa: CASSVSGDVTGELFF
abundance: -; d_gene: -; j_gene: TRBJ1-5; v_gene: TRBV6-2/TRBV6-3; CDR3nt: TGTGCCAGTACGGACAACCGCTATCAGCCCCAGCATTTT; CDR3aa: CASTDNRYQPQHF
abundance: many; d_gene: TRBD1; j_gene: TRBJ2-7; v_gene: TRBV29-1; CDR3nt: TGCAGCACGGGGACAGGCGCCGGGTACGAGCAGTACTTC; CDR3aa: CSTGTGAGYEQYF
abundance: many; d_gene: -; j_gene: TRBJ1-3; v_gene: TRBV20-1; CDR3nt: TGCAGTGCTAGAGATTTCGACAGCTCTGGAAACACCATATATTTT; CDR3aa: CSARDFDSSGNTIYF
abundance: many; d_gene: -; j_gene: TRBJ1-2; v_gene: TRBV6-5; CDR3nt: TGTGCCAGCACCCTACTTGGGGGGGGCTACACCTTC; CDR3aa: CASTLLGGGYTF
abundance: -; d_gene: TRBD1; j_gene: TRBJ2-7; v_gene: TRBV6-2/TRBV6-3; CDR3nt: TGTGCCAGCAATAATCTACAGGGGGCGACCTACGAGCAGTACTTC; CDR3aa: CASNNLQGATYEQYF
abundance: many; d_gene: -; j_gene: TRBJ2-7; v_gene: TRBV24-1; CDR3nt: TGTGCCACCAGTGACGGGACCACGTACGAGCAGTACTTC; CDR3aa: CATSDGTTYEQYF
abundance: many; d_gene: -; j_gene: TRBJ2-2; v_gene: TRBV7-2; CDR3nt: TGTGCCAGCAGCTTAGGCTTTTCCGGGGAGCTGTTTTTT; CDR3aa: CASSLGFSGELFF
abundance: -; d_gene: -; j_gene: TRBJ1-1; v_gene: TRBV7-2; CDR3nt: TGTGCCAGCAATGATCCGAACACTGAAGCTTTCTTT; CDR3aa: CASNDPNTEAFF
abundance: -; d_gene: TRBD1; j_gene: TRBJ1-2; v_gene: TRBV6-5; CDR3nt: TGTGCCAGCAGTTATTACAGGGGCTATGGCTACACCTTC; CDR3aa: CASSYYRGYGYTF
abundance: -; d_gene: TRBD2; j_gene: TRBJ2-5; v_gene: TRBV11-2; CDR3nt: TGTGCCAGCAGCTTAGCCCCAGCGGGGGACCAAGAGACCCAGTACTTC; CDR3aa: CASSLAPAGDQETQYF
abundance: many; d_gene: -; j_gene: TRBJ1-2; v_gene: TRBV20-1; CDR3nt: TGCAGTGGAGTGGGCAGCGTCGGCTACACCTTC; CDR3aa: CSGVGSVGYTF
abundance: -; d_gene: TRBD2; j_gene: TRBJ2-2; v_gene: TRBV20-1; CDR3nt: TGCAGTGCTAGAGGAGGGACTAGCGGGGGAGCCAACACCGGGGAGCTGTTTTTT; CDR3aa: CSARGGTSGGANTGELFF
abundance: many; d_gene: -; j_gene: TRBJ1-1; v_gene: TRBV2; CDR3nt: TGTGCCAGCAGTACCGTCAGGTTATCCATGAACACTGAAGCTTTCTTT; CDR3aa: CASSTVRLSMNTEAFF
abundance: -; d_gene: -; j_gene: TRBJ2-4; v_gene: TRBV6-5; CDR3nt: TGTGCCAGCAGTTCAATTAGCGGCGGGAACATTAAGTACTTC; CDR3aa: CASSSISGGNIKYF
abundance: many; d_gene: -; j_gene: TRBJ2-7; v_gene: TRBV30; CDR3nt: TGTGCCTGGAACGCCGCGAGTGGTGGCGAGCAGTACTTC; CDR3aa: CAWNAASGGEQYF
abundance: -; d_gene: -; j_gene: TRBJ2-7; v_gene: TRBV6-1; CDR3nt: TGTGCCAGCAGTAACGCCGGAAGTCTCGAGCAGTACTTC; CDR3aa: CASSNAGSLEQYF
abundance: many; d_gene: -; j_gene: TRBJ2-7; v_gene: TRBV7-8; CDR3nt: TGTGCCAGCCTTGGTCTTGCTGCGGGCTACGAGCAGTACTTC; CDR3aa: CASLGLAAGYEQYF
abundance: many; d_gene: TRBD2; j_gene: TRBJ2-5; v_gene: TRBV28; CDR3nt: TGTGCCAGCAGTTCCTACGGGGGAGGGGAGACCCAGTACTTC; CDR3aa: CASSSYGGGETQYF
abundance: many; d_gene: -; j_gene: TRBJ1-1; v_gene: TRBV18; CDR3nt: TGTGCCAGCTCACATCAGGACAGAGCGAACACTGAAGCTTTCTTT; CDR3aa: CASSHQDRANTEAFF
abundance: many; d_gene: -; j_gene: TRBJ2-2; v_gene: TRBV6-1; CDR3nt: TGTGCCAGCGACGGCGGCCGGGGGACCGGGGAGCTGTTTTTT; CDR3aa: CASDGGRGTGELFF
abundance: many; d_gene: -; j_gene: TRBJ1-1; v_gene: TRBV20-1; CDR3nt: TGCAGTGCTTGGACATCCCTTCGGCGGGGAGCTTTCTTT; CDR3aa: CSAWTSLRRGAFF
abundance: few; d_gene: -; j_gene: TRBJ2-7; v_gene: TRBV13; CDR3nt: TGTGCCAGCAGCTCGGCGACATATAGCTCCTACGAGCAGTACTTC; CDR3aa: CASSSATYSSYEQYF
abundance: few; d_gene: TRBD1; j_gene: TRBJ2-7; v_gene: TRBV14; CDR3nt: TGTGCCAGCAGCCAAGACTCCCGGACAGGGCGGATCTACGAGCAGTACTTC; CDR3aa: CASSQDSRTGRIYEQYF
abundance: many; d_gene: -; j_gene: TRBJ2-5; v_gene: TRBV9; CDR3nt: TGTGCCAGCAGCGTCGGGGCGGGCCAAGAGACCCAGTACTTC; CDR3aa: CASSVGAGQETQYF
abundance: few; d_gene: -; j_gene: TRBJ1-3; v_gene: TRBV30; CDR3nt: TGTGCCTGGAGTGTGGGTGGAAGCACCATATATTTT; CDR3aa: CAWSVGGSTIYF